This record covers a single T cell receptor (beta chain). The sample is drawn from a study of cytomegalovirus exposure and HLA in healthy donors. This CDR3 is built from 17 residues. J gave up 4 bases and V 1 base, and 10 bases lay outside the gene matches. In germline, CDR1 is SGHVS, CDR2 FQNEAQ. It was with 60 Vbeta and 13 Jbeta primers that the PCR ran. Clones were sequenced by immunoSEQ multiplex PCR, and TCRdb holds only the in-frame ones, with some missing. The sample lists about 200,000 clones, 70% seen once, with 2.6% in the top ten. What was sequenced was PBMCs. The chain is built from TRBV7-8 and TRBJ2-7; 10 bases are a match to TRBD2. The sequence was collected from a man between 40 and 49 years old in good health and CMV-seropositive. The CDR3 region has the DNA TGTGCCAGCAGCTTAGGGCTAGCGGGGGCCGGAGGGTACGAGCAGTACTTC. This gives the protein CASSLGLAGAGGYEQYF.